The 28 T cell receptor beta chains in this list originate from one sample, sequenced in a study of blood T cell repertoires in COVID-19. Profiled with immunoSEQ multiplex PCR; TCRdb holds only in-frame clones, not every one. In the table there are about 200,000 clones, about 77% of which are singletons. The sequencing sample was made of peripheral blood. Receptors were obtained from a woman of 80 years or more with active or convalescent COVID-19.

This chain links TRBV30 with TRBJ1-1; D gene ambiguous. Trimming stripped 7 bases from V and 0 bases from J, with 6 bases between. Germline V CDR1 and CDR2: GTSNPN, SVGIG (reference sequence). The CDR3 is made up of 11 amino acids. Here the CDR3 reads CAFQVNTEAFF. The CDR3, as DNA: TGTGCCTTTCAGGTGAACACTGAAGCTTTCTTT.

The V call is TRBV5-1, the J call TRBJ2-7; TRBD1 matches at 9 bases. Trimming took 1 base from V and 3 from J; bases not matched to a gene: 5. The CDR3 length is 15 residues. The V gene's germline CDR1 is SGHRS and CDR2 YFSETQ. In DNA, the CDR3 is TGCGCCAGCAGCTTGCTTCGGACAGGGGACTACGAGCAGTACTTC. It yields the protein CASSLLRTGDYEQYF.

This clone was seen a few times. V usage is TRBV11-2 and J usage is TRBJ2-2; D possibly corresponds to TRBD1 (5 bases). The V gene lost 5 bases and the J gene lost 5 bases, with 15 bases spanning the gap. In germline, CDR1 is SGHAT, CDR2 FQNNGV. The CDR3 spans 15 residues. The CDR3 bases are TGTGCCAGCAGCAACAGGAGACTCGGTACCGGGGAGCTGTTTTTT. Translating it yields CASSNRRLGTGELFF.

The V gene is TRBV27, the J gene TRBJ2-1; the match to TRBD1 covers 8 bases. Trimming at V came to 7 bases and at J to 4 bases, leaving 3 bases not matched to a gene. The CDR3 contains 13 residues. Germline CDR1 reads MNHEY; CDR2 reads SMNVEV (reference sequence). The chain's CDR3 is CASTRQGYNEQFF. The CDR3 DNA sequence: TGTGCCAGCACGCGACAGGGGTACAATGAGCAGTTCTTC.

The chain has TRBV3-1 (or the pseudogene TRBV3-2) and TRBJ1-2; TRBD1 aligns across 11 bases. Trimming removed 3 bases from V and 8 bases from J; junction bases left unmatched: 8. The CDR3 runs to 15 residues. Germline CDR1 is LGHDT and CDR2 is YNNKEL (reference sequence). The CDR3 DNA follows: TGTGCCAGCAGCCATCTCGGACAGGGGGCTAGGGGCTACACCTTC. Translated: CASSHLGQGARGYTF.

This chain connects TRBV5-1 to TRBJ2-5; D is unresolved. The CDR3 extends over 15 amino acids. Deletions cut 4 bases from V and 2 bases from J, with 15 bases between. CDR1 and CDR2 (germline): SGHRS, YFSETQ. The CDR3, as DNA: TGCGCCAGCAGCCTAAGACCCGGGTCTCAAGAGACCCAGTACTTC. Amino acids: CASSLRPGSQETQYF.

V and J are TRBV4-1 and TRBJ2-7, with 9 bases lining up with TRBD2. Trimming cost V 4 bases and J 4 bases; bases outside gene matches: 5. The CDR3 consists of 14 residues. The germline gives CDR1 MGHRA, CDR2 YSYEKL. The CDR3 bases are TGCGCCAGCAGCCTGCGGGGGGGCCTGTACGAGCAGTACTTC. It yields the protein CASSLRGGLYEQYF.

The chain is built from TRBV28 and TRBJ1-2; the match to TRBD1 covers 12 bases. Looked up from germline, CDR1 is MDHEN and CDR2 is SYDVKM. J was trimmed by 8 bases and V by 5 bases; bases with no gene match: 3. This CDR3 is built from 13 residues. The CDR3 region has the DNA TGTGCCAGCAGTGGGGACAGGGGGCGGGGCTACACCTTC. Translated: CASSGDRGRGYTF.

J is TRBJ1-1 and V is TRBV6-5; no definite D call. The CDR3 length is 16 residues. Trimming took off 4 bases at V and 1 base at J, with 16 bases between the two ends. CDR1 is MNHEY and CDR2 is SVGAGI in the germline V gene. The CDR3 DNA is TGTGCCAGCAGTTCGATAACACCCAGCGGGAACACTGAAGCTTTCTTT. Its translation is CASSSITPSGNTEAFF.

The chain couples TRBV5-4 to TRBJ1-4, with 7 positions matching TRBD1. V lost 0 bases and J lost 4; bases outside the gene matches: 3. The germline CDR1 and CDR2 sequences are SGHNT and YYREEE (reference sequence). The CDR3 length is 15 residues. DNA for the CDR3: TGTGCCAGCAGCTTGGTGGCAGGGGGTAATGAAAAACTGTTTTTT. Its protein is CASSLVAGGNEKLFF.

Here the CDR3 reads CASSWPGQGIDTQYF. Written as DNA, the CDR3 is TGTGCCAGCAGTTGGCCGGGACAGGGAATAGATACGCAGTATTTT. The V call is TRBV27, the J call TRBJ2-3, with 9 bases aligning to TRBD1. Looked up from germline, CDR1 is MNHEY and CDR2 is SMNVEV (reference sequence). J lost 5 bases, V lost 4 bases, and 7 bases had no gene match. The CDR3 length is 15 residues.

V gene TRBV19 combines with J gene TRBJ1-2; 8 nucleotides agree with TRBD1. J gave up 8 bases and V 2 bases, and 10 bases lay outside the gene matches. This CDR3 contains 15 residues. CDR1 is LNHDA and CDR2 is SQIVND in the germline V gene (reference sequence). CDR3 region: CASSITSGGAIGYTF. The CDR3, as DNA: TGTGCCAGTAGTATAACCTCAGGGGGCGCGATCGGCTACACCTTC.

This chain connects TRBV5-1 to TRBJ1-1; D may be TRBD1 (5 bases). The CDR3 length is 19 residues. Germline lookup yields CDR1 SGHRS and CDR2 YFSETQ. The V end was cut by 1 base, the J end by 1 base, with 23 bases between. The CDR3 DNA sequence: TGCGCCAGCAGCTTGTGGTACGCGCGACAGCAGTTGTGGAACACTGAAGCTTTCTTT. This gives the protein CASSLWYARQQLWNTEAFF.

As concerns this clone: Other DNA sequences of this sample code for an identical CDR3. This rearrangement joins TRBV18 to TRBJ1-1; 8 bases fit TRBD1. V dropped 3 bases and J dropped 4; count of bases not matched to a gene: 7. Germline-derived CDR1 and CDR2 are KGHSH and LQKENI. CDR3 size: 15 residues. In nucleotides, the CDR3 is TGTGCCAGCTCACCCCTTACAGGGGGTGGCACTGAAGCTTTCTTT. This codes for CASSPLTGGGTEAFF.

The chain joins TRBV24-1 to TRBJ2-1; D may be TRBD1 (6 bases). The CDR3 runs to 13 residues. The germline gives CDR1 KGHDR, CDR2 SFDVKD. V was cut by 4 bases and J by 6 bases, with 9 bases left in between. For the CDR3, the DNA is TGTGCCACCAGTGAGGGGGCTATCAATGAGCAGTTCTTC. This translates into CATSEGAINEQFF.

The rearrangement joins TRBV28 to TRBJ1-3, with 7 bases lining up with TRBD1. This CDR3 spans 16 amino acids. The V gene's germline CDR1 is MDHEN and CDR2 SYDVKM. V shed 2 bases, J shed 4 bases, and the junction held 8 bases outside the gene matches. The CDR3 nucleotides read TGTGCCAGCAGTTTACAATTAAGGGGGCTCGGAAACACCATATATTTT. Its protein is CASSLQLRGLGNTIYF.

V and J are TRBV5-1 and TRBJ2-7; 7 bases line up with TRBD1. The CDR3 consists of 13 residues. Germline CDR1 SGHRS, CDR2 YFSETQ. With V trimmed by 5 bases and J by 2 bases, 4 bases remained unmatched. The CDR3 region is CASRGQGAYEQYF. CDR3 in DNA: TGCGCCAGCAGGGGCCAGGGGGCCTACGAGCAGTACTTC.

V and J are TRBV5-1 and TRBJ1-2, with TRBD1 identical over 8 bases. Losses at the gene ends were 4 bases for V and 0 bases for J; bases not matched to a gene: 5. CDR3 size: 15 residues. Germline CDR1 and CDR2: SGHRS and YFSETQ. The CDR3 nucleotides read TGCGCCAGCAGCGCAGGGGGCAAAGCTAACTATGGCTACACCTTC. It is translated as CASSAGGKANYGYTF. The full variable domain, its missing parts supplied by reference TRBV5-1 and TRBJ1-2, is KAGVTQTPRYLIKTRGQQVTLSCSPISGHRSVSWYQQTPGQGLQFLFEYFSETQRNKGNFPGRFSGRQFSNSRSEMNVSTLELGDSALYLCASSAGGKANYGYTFGSGTRLTVV.

The chain employs TRBV9 and TRBJ1-1, with 10 positions matching TRBD1. Germline-derived CDR1 and CDR2 are SGDLS and YYNGEE. The CDR3 loop spans 13 amino acids. V shed 3 bases and J 5 bases; nucleotides not matched to a gene: 1. DNA for the CDR3: TGTGCCAGCAGCGCGGGACAGGGGACTGAAGCTTTCTTT. Translation gives CASSAGQGTEAFF.

This sequence joins TRBV30 and TRBJ2-1; 12 positions match TRBD2. The germline V gene encodes CDR1 GTSNPN and CDR2 SVGIG (reference sequence). V shed 2 bases, J shed 4 bases, and the junction held 0 bases outside the gene matches. The CDR3 length is 14 residues. DNA for the CDR3: TGTGCCTGGAGTACTAGCGGGGGGTACAATGAGCAGTTCTTC. Its translation: CAWSTSGGYNEQFF.

V gene TRBV29-1 combines with J gene TRBJ1-1; 9 positions match TRBD1. Germline V gives CDR1 SQVTM, CDR2 ANQGSEA. The CDR3 runs 12 residues. After removal of 6 bases from V and 2 bases from J, the junction contained 1 base not matched to a gene. The CDR3 sequence is CSVGQGNTEAFF. The CDR3, as DNA: TGCAGCGTGGGACAGGGTAACACTGAAGCTTTCTTT.

The CDR3 sequence is CASSLDWWDRGQAVDTEAFF. The CDR3 DNA follows: TGCGCCAGCAGCTTGGACTGGTGGGACAGGGGGCAAGCGGTGGACACTGAAGCTTTCTTT. This chain connects TRBV5-1 to TRBJ1-1, with TRBD1 matching over 12 bases. The germline V gene encodes CDR1 SGHRS and CDR2 YFSETQ. The CDR3 consists of 20 residues. Losses at the gene ends were 0 bases for V and 3 bases for J; bases not matched to a gene: 15. The full variable domain, rest sourced from reference TRBV5-1 and TRBJ1-1, is KAGVTQTPRYLIKTRGQQVTLSCSPISGHRSVSWYQQTPGQGLQFLFEYFSETQRNKGNFPGRFSGRQFSNSRSEMNVSTLELGDSALYLCASSLDWWDRGQAVDTEAFFGQGTRLTVV.

V is TRBV7-2 and J is TRBJ2-2; no definite D call. CDR3 length: 15 residues. Trimming cost V 0 bases and J 4 bases, with 9 bases left between them. Per germline, CDR1 SGHTA and CDR2 FQGNSA. CDR3 in DNA: TGTGCCAGCAGCTTAGCATTCAGGTTCACCGGGGAGCTGTTTTTT. This gives the protein CASSLAFRFTGELFF.

This sequence joins TRBV19 and TRBJ2-3, with 10 nucleotides matching TRBD1. Germline CDR1 is LNHDA and CDR2 is SQIVND (reference sequence). This CDR3 comprises 15 residues. V lost 3 bases to trimming and J lost 6 bases; unmatched junction nucleotides: 6. The CDR3 spells CASSMTGGPRDTQYF. The CDR3 nucleotides read TGTGCCAGTAGTATGACAGGGGGCCCTCGGGATACGCAGTATTTT.

The rearrangement uses TRBV5-4 and TRBJ1-3; D not resolved. Germline V lookup: CDR1 SGHNT, CDR2 YYREEE (reference sequence). The CDR3 spans 14 residues. The V gene lost 3 bases and the J gene lost 3 bases, with 10 bases spanning the gap. CDR3 coding DNA: TGTGCCAGCAGCTCCAGCGGGAGTGGAAACACCATATATTTT. Translating gives CASSSSGSGNTIYF.

The rearrangement joins TRBV6-2 or TRBV6-3 to TRBJ2-1; D unclear. The germline V gene has CDR1 MNHEY and CDR2 SVGEGT. The CDR3 consists of 15 residues. Trimming shortened V by 4 bases and J by 4 bases, and 14 bases separated the two germline ends. As DNA, the CDR3 is TGTGCCAGCAGTTCCCCCTTCGACAATTACAATGAGCAGTTCTTC. It is translated as CASSSPFDNYNEQFF.

The chain links TRBV5-4 to TRBJ1-3, with D maybe TRBD1 (5 bases). The germline CDR1 and CDR2 sequences are SGHNT and YYREEE (reference sequence). CDR3 length equals 14 residues. Trimming removed 2 bases at V and 0 bases at J, with 6 bases between. CDR3 coding DNA: TGTGCCAGCAGCTTACAGGTCTCTGGAAACACCATATATTTT. Translation: CASSLQVSGNTIYF.

The V call is TRBV7-9, the J call TRBJ2-1, with 11 nucleotides matching TRBD2. CDR1 and CDR2 from the germline V gene are SEHNR and FQNEAQ (reference sequence). The CDR3 has 17 residues. With 1 base clipped from V and 4 bases from J, the junction kept 6 bases outside the gene matches. The CDR3 DNA reads TGTGCCAGCAGCTTAGGGTCACTAGCGGGGGCTTACAATGAGCAGTTCTTC. Translated: CASSLGSLAGAYNEQFF. Supplemented by reference TRBV7-9 and TRBJ2-1, the full variable domain reads DTGVSQNPRHKITKRGQNVTFRCDPISEHNRLYWYRQTLGQGPEFLTYFQNEAQLEKSRLLSDRFSAERPKGSFSTLEIQRTEQGDSAMYLCASSLGSLAGAYNEQFFGPGTRLTVL.